The present T cell receptor (beta chain) was sequenced within a study of cytomegalovirus exposure and HLA in healthy donors. Points from the study as a whole: For most TCR beta V segments, an earlier analysis put the productive rate at about 90% or about 30% of the time. Later analysis placed DRB1 highest and HLA-C lowest in TCR association rates, which differed by HLA locus. V- and J-gene trimming of TCR beta was linked (in a later analysis) to a missense DCLRE1C variant.

The PCR used 60 Vbeta and 13 Jbeta primers. The authors' processing: In a later analysis, 75 million to 85 million unique TCR beta chains included roughly 11 million shared by two or more donors. Clones were sequenced by immunoSEQ multiplex PCR, and TCRdb holds only the in-frame ones, with some missing. V, J and clone size were drawn from that table, and D and trimming were deduced from the DNA. The table lists some 200,000 clones, under 9.5% of them singletons. The CDR3 spans 13 residues. Trimming cost V 7 bases and J 1 base, with 11 bases left between them. Germline V gene lookup returns CDR1 SGHRS and CDR2 YFSETQ. Points on this clone: Its antigen is unidentified.

V gene TRBV5-1 combines with J gene TRBJ2-5; a possible D gene is TRBD1 (6 bases). The sample comprised PBMCs. This receptor was taken from a woman in her 30s in good health and CMV-seropositive. The CDR3, as DNA: TGCGCCAGCCAGGGGCAGCCCCAAGAGACCCAGTACTTC. Translated: CASQGQPQETQYF.